A selection of T cell receptor beta chains follows, all from one sample in a study of T cell responses to AZD1222 COVID-19 vaccine. The repertoire was sequenced with immunoSEQ multiplex PCR; TCRdb's copy has only in-frame clones and lacks some. The data show about 48,000 clones, around 86% seen once. The sample here was peripheral blood, taken 28 days after the second AZD1222 dose. The receptor source for this set is an adult who received the AZD1222 COVID-19 vaccine. CDR3s include the opening cysteine and the closing phenylalanine or tryptophan. A D gene is named only where the DNA matches it firmly. Clone size is given for some rows only: seen once, a few or many times, or a class if the clone is expanded.

abundance	v_gene	d_gene	j_gene	CDR3nt	CDR3aa
-	TRBV28	-	TRBJ2-7	TGTGCCAGCAGTACCGGCCGGGCCCTCGTCCAGCAGTACTTC	CASSTGRALVQQYF
-	TRBV28	TRBD1	TRBJ1-5	TGTGCCAGCAGCCCCCACACAGGGGGCGCGGATCAGCCCCAGCATTTT	CASSPHTGGADQPQHF
-	TRBV5-6	-	TRBJ1-2	TGTGCCAGCAGCCCCCGGGAAAGGGACCTCTATGGCTACACCTTC	CASSPRERDLYGYTF
-	TRBV28	-	TRBJ1-5	TGTGCCAGCAGGGCGGTCAGTCAGCCCCAGCATTTT	CASRAVSQPQHF
-	TRBV7-8	TRBD2	TRBJ2-4	TGTGCCAGCAGCTTACCACTAGCGGGGTACAAAAACATTCAGTACTTC	CASSLPLAGYKNIQYF
-	TRBV29-1	TRBD1	TRBJ2-7	TGCAGCGTTGAGGCCCGTAGGGGGACAGGGAAGAACGAGCAGTACTTC	CSVEARRGTGKNEQYF
-	TRBV19	-	TRBJ1-2	TGTGCCAGTAGTCGAACAGTTCTCTATGGCTACACCTTC	CASSRTVLYGYTF
-	TRBV19	-	TRBJ1-5	TGTGCCAGTAGTTTGAAGTATCTGGGTCAGCCCCAGCATTTT	CASSLKYLGQPQHF
-	TRBV10-1	TRBD1	TRBJ2-3	TGCGCCAGCAGTGAGGTGGGACAGGGGGCCTTAGATACGCAGTATTTT	CASSEVGQGALDTQYF
-	TRBV7-8	TRBD2	TRBJ2-2	TGTGCCAGCATCCATGCGGCTAGCGGGCCGACCGGGGAGCTGTTTTTT	CASIHAASGPTGELFF
few	TRBV13	TRBD2	TRBJ2-1	TGTGCCAGCAGCTCCGGGACTACTGGCCTGAATGAGCAGTTCTTC	CASSSGTTGLNEQFF
-	TRBV14	-	TRBJ2-6	TGTGCCAGCAGCCGTTGGGTGGGGTCTGGGGCCAACGTCCTGACTTTC	CASSRWVGSGANVLTF
-	TRBV2	-	TRBJ2-5	TGTGCCAGCGGGATGTGGGAAGAGACCCAGTACTTC	CASGMWEETQYF
-	TRBV7-3	TRBD1	TRBJ2-7	TGTGCCAGCAGCTTAAGCACAGGGGCCGAGCAGTACTTC	CASSLSTGAEQYF
-	TRBV3-1/TRBV3-2	-	TRBJ2-1	TGTGCCAGCAGCCAAGAATCCGAGGTAGCGGTAACCTACAATGAGCAGTTCTTC	CASSQESEVAVTYNEQFF
-	TRBV4-1	-	TRBJ2-1	TGCGCCAGCGAACGAACGGGGGGCGAGCAGTTCTTC	CASERTGGEQFF
-	TRBV11-2	-	TRBJ2-7	TGTGCCAGCACGACCGGGGGGCTCGAGCAGTACTTC	CASTTGGLEQYF
-	TRBV2	-	TRBJ2-7	TGTGCCAGCAGTGAGACATGGTACGAGCAGTACTTC	CASSETWYEQYF
-	TRBV18	-	TRBJ2-2	TGTGCCAGCTCACCACGGGGCACCGGGGAGCTGTTTTTT	CASSPRGTGELFF
once	TRBV28	-	TRBJ2-3	TGTGCCAGCAGTTTATTCCAGGGAGTCGCAGATACGCAGTATTTT	CASSLFQGVADTQYF
-	TRBV5-6	TRBD2	TRBJ2-4	TGTGCCAGCAGCCAGAGACTAGCGGGAGCATTTGGGGCCAAAAACATTCAGTACTTC	CASSQRLAGAFGAKNIQYF
-	TRBV30	-	TRBJ1-6	TGTGCCTGGAGCCCCCCTCCGGGGTGGAATTCACCCCTCCACTTT	CAWSPPPGWNSPLHF
-	TRBV5-1	-	TRBJ2-3	TGCGCCAGCAGCTGGGGATCGCGGTCCGCCACAGATACGCAGTATTTT	CASSWGSRSATDTQYF
few	TRBV11-3	TRBD2	TRBJ2-1	TGTGCCAGCAGTCGGGGGACTAGCGGGAACAATGAGCAGTTCTTC	CASSRGTSGNNEQFF
few	TRBV14	-	TRBJ2-7	TGTGCCAGCAGCCAGAAAACCAATACCGGGACTGCCCCCTACGAGCAGTACTTC	CASSQKTNTGTAPYEQYF
-	TRBV5-4	TRBD2	TRBJ2-2	TGTGCCAGCAGCCCGCCGGGACTAGCGGGAGGGCTAGAGGAGCTGTTTTTT	CASSPPGLAGGLEELFF
-	TRBV14	TRBD2	TRBJ2-7	TGTGCCAGCAGCCAACATAGCGGGAGAGCCTACGAGCAGTACTTC	CASSQHSGRAYEQYF
few	TRBV28	-	TRBJ2-7	TGTGCCAGCTCCTTAACCAGGTTTGGCGGAGACGAGCAGTACTTC	CASSLTRFGGDEQYF
once	TRBV6-1	-	TRBJ1-2	TGTGCCAGCAGTGAAGCGCTGGCAGTAGCTAACTATGGCTACACCTTC	CASSEALAVANYGYTF
-	TRBV7-2	TRBD1	TRBJ1-2	TGTGCCAGCAGCCCGGGACAGGGTTCCCGCTATGGCTACACCTTC	CASSPGQGSRYGYTF
-	TRBV5-1	TRBD1	TRBJ2-5	TGCGCCAGCAGCCCCGGGACAGGCCCGGGGACCCAGTACTTC	CASSPGTGPGTQYF
-	TRBV5-1	-	TRBJ1-5	TGCGCCAGCAGCTTGGAGGGGGGGAATCAGCCCCAGCATTTT	CASSLEGGNQPQHF
-	TRBV2	TRBD2	TRBJ2-1	TGTGCCAGCAGTGATTCAAGCGGGAGGGCTATAGCTGAGCAGTTCTTC	CASSDSSGRAIAEQFF
-	TRBV27	-	TRBJ2-2	TGTGCCAGCAGTCCCTGGGAGAAAGGGAAGGGCGGGGAGCTGTTTTTT	CASSPWEKGKGGELFF
-	TRBV5-1	TRBD2	TRBJ2-3	TGCGCCAGCAGCTTGGTGGGACTAGCGGGAGAGAGTCACACAGATACGCAGTATTTT	CASSLVGLAGESHTDTQYF
-	TRBV2	TRBD1	TRBJ1-6	TGTGCCAGCAGTGACAGGGGGCTCGGTAATTCACCCCTCCACTTT	CASSDRGLGNSPLHF
-	TRBV5-4	-	TRBJ1-6	TGTGCCAGCAGCCCCATGATAACGGGACGGATTAATTCACCCCTCCACTTT	CASSPMITGRINSPLHF
-	TRBV19	-	TRBJ2-2	TGTGCCAGTAGCGACAGGGAGGCGTTCGGGGAGCTGTTTTTT	CASSDREAFGELFF
-	TRBV7-2	-	TRBJ1-3	TGTGCCAGCAGCTTCCAGGGACTTGCTGGAAACACCATATATTTT	CASSFQGLAGNTIYF
-	TRBV28	-	TRBJ1-3	TGTGCCAGCAGTCCGTACGGTGGAAACACCATATATTTT	CASSPYGGNTIYF
-	TRBV28	TRBD1	TRBJ1-6	TGTGCCAGCAGCCCCGGACAGGGAGATTCACCCCTCCACTTT	CASSPGQGDSPLHF
-	TRBV6-4	-	TRBJ2-3	TGTGCCAGCAGTTGGGGGGATACGCAGTATTTT	CASSWGDTQYF
-	TRBV9	TRBD1	TRBJ2-6	TGTGCCAGCAGCCTCCGACAGGGGCTAGCTGGGGCCAACGTCCTGACTTTC	CASSLRQGLAGANVLTF
-	TRBV27	TRBD1	TRBJ1-2	TGTGCCAGCAGTTTTACCGGGACAGGGGAGAACACCTTC	CASSFTGTGENTF
-	TRBV5-1	-	TRBJ2-3	TGCGCCAGCAGCTTTACCAGGGCAACAGATACGCAGTATTTT	CASSFTRATDTQYF
-	TRBV4-1	TRBD1	TRBJ2-7	TGCGCCAGCAGCCACTTGTACAGGGGCCCCTCCTACGAGCAGTACTTC	CASSHLYRGPSYEQYF
-	TRBV28	-	TRBJ2-3	TGTGCCAGCAGTAGCCAGGGAGCGGAAGGCACAGATACGCAGTATTTT	CASSSQGAEGTDTQYF
-	TRBV30	-	TRBJ1-1	TGTGCCTGGAGTAGTGGGCTTAACACTGAAGCTTTCTTT	CAWSSGLNTEAFF
-	TRBV11-3	-	TRBJ2-2	TGTGCCAGCAGCTTAGCAGACACCGGGGAGCTGTTTTTT	CASSLADTGELFF